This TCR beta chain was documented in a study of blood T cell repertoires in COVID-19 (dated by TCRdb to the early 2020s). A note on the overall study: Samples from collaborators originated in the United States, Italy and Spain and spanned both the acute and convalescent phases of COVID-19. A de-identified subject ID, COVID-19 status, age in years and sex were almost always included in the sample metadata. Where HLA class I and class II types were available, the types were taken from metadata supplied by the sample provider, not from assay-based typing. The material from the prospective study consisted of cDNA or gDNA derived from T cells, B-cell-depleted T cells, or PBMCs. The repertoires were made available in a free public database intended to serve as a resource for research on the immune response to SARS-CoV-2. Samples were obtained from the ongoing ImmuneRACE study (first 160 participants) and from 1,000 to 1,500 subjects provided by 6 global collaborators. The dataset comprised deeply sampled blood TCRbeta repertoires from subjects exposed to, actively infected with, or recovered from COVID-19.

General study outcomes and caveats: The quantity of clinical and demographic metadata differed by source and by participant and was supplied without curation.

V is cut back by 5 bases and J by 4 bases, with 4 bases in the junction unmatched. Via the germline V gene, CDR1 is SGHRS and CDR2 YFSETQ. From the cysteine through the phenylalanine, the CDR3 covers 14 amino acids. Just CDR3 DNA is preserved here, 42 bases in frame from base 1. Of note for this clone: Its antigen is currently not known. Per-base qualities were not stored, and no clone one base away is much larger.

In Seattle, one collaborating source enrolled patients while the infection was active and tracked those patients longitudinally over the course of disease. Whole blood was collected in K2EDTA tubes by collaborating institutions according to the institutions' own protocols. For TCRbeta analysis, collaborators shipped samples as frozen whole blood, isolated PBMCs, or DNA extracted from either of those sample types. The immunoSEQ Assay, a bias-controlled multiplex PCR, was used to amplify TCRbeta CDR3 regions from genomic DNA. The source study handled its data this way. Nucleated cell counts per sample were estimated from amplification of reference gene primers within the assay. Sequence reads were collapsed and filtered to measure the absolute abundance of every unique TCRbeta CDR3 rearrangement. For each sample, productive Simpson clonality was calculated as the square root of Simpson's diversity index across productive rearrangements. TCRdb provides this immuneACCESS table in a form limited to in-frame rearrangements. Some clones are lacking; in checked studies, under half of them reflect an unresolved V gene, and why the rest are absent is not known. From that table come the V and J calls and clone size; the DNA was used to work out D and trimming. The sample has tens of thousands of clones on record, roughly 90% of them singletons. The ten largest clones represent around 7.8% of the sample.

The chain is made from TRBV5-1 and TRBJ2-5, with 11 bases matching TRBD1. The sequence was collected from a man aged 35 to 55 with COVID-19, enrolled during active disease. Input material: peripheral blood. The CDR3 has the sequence CASRTGTGGETQYF. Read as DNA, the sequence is TGCGCCAGCAGGACCGGGACAGGGGGAGAGACCCAGTACTTC.